This T cell receptor beta chain was recovered during a study of blood T cell repertoires in COVID-19. Per the original data handling: Estimated nucleated cell counts came from reference gene primer amplification. Clones were read by immunoSEQ multiplex PCR, and TCRdb kept only the in-frame ones, dropping some. Clone size and V and J calls were adopted from that table, with D and trimming inferred from the DNA. Altogether 200,000 to 250,000 clones are present, approximately 87% being singletons, with the ten largest covering roughly 3.3%. The CDR3 sequence is 15 residues long. V shed 3 bases and J shed 4 bases, with 15 bases lying between them. Looked up from germline, CDR1 is SGHVS and CDR2 is FNYEAQ.

This TCR was sampled from a woman aged 45-65 years in a cohort exposed to, infected with or recovered from COVID-19 (not recorded which). The J gene is TRBJ2-5, the V gene TRBV7-6, with D possibly being TRBD2 (7 bases). The source material was PBMCs or T cells enriched from blood (not recorded which). CDR3 in DNA: TGTGCCAGCAGCTTGGACGGGGGGCGGATAGAGACCCAGTACTTC. Its protein product is CASSLDGGRIETQYF.